This entry lists 27 T cell receptor beta chains sequenced from one sample in a study of OX40 agonist ivuxolimab in advanced cancers. Method: immunoSEQ multiplex PCR; TCRdb's copy keeps in-frame clones and lacks some. The sample consists of around 69,000 clones, 80% to 90% of them appearing once. Source: CD4+ or CD8+ T cells sorted from blood, taken in a trial of the OX40 agonist ivuxolimab. These receptors came from an adult with an advanced solid tumor such as melanoma, head and neck, liver or kidney cancer.

This rearrangement joins TRBV6-5 to TRBJ2-7; a weak D match, TRBD2 (6 bases). Between the trimmed V and J ends, which lost 7 bases and 3 bases, there was a span of 13 bases. This CDR3 has 13 residues. Germline CDR1 MNHEY, CDR2 SVGAGI. Here the CDR3 reads CASIPGDSYEQYF. The CDR3 nucleotides are TGTGCCAGCATCCCGGGAGACAGCTACGAGCAGTACTTC.

The CDR3 DNA is TGTGCCAGCAGCGTAGAGGACAGCTATGGCTACACCTTC. It yields the protein CASSVEDSYGYTF. The chain combines TRBV7-9 with TRBJ1-2; the D gene is possibly TRBD1 (6 bases). Trimming cost V 5 bases and J 4 bases, with 11 bases left between them. CDR3 length: 13 residues. Germline V CDR1 and CDR2: SEHNR, FQNEAQ (reference sequence).

The J gene is TRBJ1-2, the V gene TRBV28; D is unclear. CDR1 and CDR2 from the germline V gene are MDHEN and SYDVKM. The CDR3 is made up of 13 amino acids. V lost 6 bases to trimming and J lost 2 bases, with 10 bases between them. The CDR3 region has the DNA TGTGCCAGCAGCGTCGGTAAGAACTATGGCTACACCTTC. As protein: CASSVGKNYGYTF.

The rearrangement joins TRBV9 to TRBJ2-3; 7 nucleotides match TRBD2. There are 17 residues in the CDR3. Germline loops: CDR1 SGDLS, CDR2 YYNGEE. V gave up 0 bases and J gave up 5 bases; unmatched junction bases: 12. This CDR3 is CASSVAPLAEGLDTQYF. For the CDR3, the DNA is TGTGCCAGCAGCGTAGCTCCCCTAGCGGAGGGGCTAGATACGCAGTATTTT.

The genes are TRBV6-6 and TRBJ2-1, with D perhaps being TRBD1 or TRBD2 (5 bases each). V dropped 5 bases and J dropped 0 bases, with 8 bases sitting between them. This CDR3 spans 14 amino acids. Germline V gene data show CDR1 as MNHNY and CDR2 as SVGAGI (reference sequence). The CDR3 spells CASSRDHSYNEQFF. CDR3 coding DNA: TGTGCCAGCAGTAGGGACCACTCCTACAATGAGCAGTTCTTC.

The genes are TRBV7-9 and TRBJ2-7; D gene unclear. V lost 0 bases, J lost 0 bases, and 12 bases lay in between. The germline V gene encodes CDR1 SEHNR and CDR2 FQNEAQ (reference sequence). The CDR3 runs 16 residues. The CDR3: CASSLAGTKYSYEQYF. CDR3 sequence (DNA): TGTGCCAGCAGCTTAGCGGGCACCAAGTACTCCTACGAGCAGTACTTC.

The genes are TRBV2 and TRBJ1-4; tentatively, D is TRBD1 (6 bases). The V and J ends lost 6 bases and 3 bases respectively, with 11 bases between them. The CDR3 runs 14 residues. Per germline, CDR1 SNHLY and CDR2 FYNNEI. The chain's CDR3 is CASSRGGSNEKLFF. The CDR3 DNA follows: TGTGCCAGCAGCAGGGGAGGATCTAATGAAAAACTGTTTTTT.

The V call is TRBV11-3, the J call TRBJ1-5; the D is unclear. The V and J ends lost 4 bases and 0 bases respectively, with 4 bases between them. The CDR3 has 13 amino acids. Germline V gene sequence: CDR1 SGHNT, CDR2 YENEEA. CDR3 sequence reads: CASSSGSNQPQHF. The DNA of the CDR3 is TGTGCCAGCAGCTCAGGTAGCAATCAGCCCCAGCATTTT.

This clone was counted between two and nine times. This rearrangement joins TRBV7-3 to TRBJ2-7; D is ambiguous. Germline loops: CDR1 SGHTA, CDR2 FQGTGA. The CDR3 contains 13 residues. V shed 2 bases and J shed 4 bases, with 9 bases lying between them. The CDR3 nucleotides are TGTGCCAGCAGCTTATATTGGGGATACGAGCAGTACTTC. It encodes CASSLYWGYEQYF.

V gene TRBV7-8 combines with J gene TRBJ1-2, with D hard to call. This CDR3 region has 15 residues. Germline V gene lookup returns CDR1 SGHVS and CDR2 FQNEAQ. The V gene lost 1 base and the J gene lost 4 bases, with 13 bases spanning the gap. DNA for the CDR3: TGTGCCAGCAGCTTAGAAGCCTATCTCTCCTATGGCTACACCTTC. Translation gives CASSLEAYLSYGYTF.

This clone was seen a single time. The chain employs TRBV19 and TRBJ1-4, with D possibly matching TRBD1 (6 bases). Germline V gives CDR1 LNHDA, CDR2 SQIVND (reference sequence). The CDR3 is 17 amino acids. Trimming cost V 5 bases and J 0 bases, with 16 bases left between them. This CDR3 is CASSGDRSAATNEKLFF. In DNA form, the CDR3 reads TGTGCCAGTAGTGGTGACAGGTCGGCGGCAACTAATGAAAAACTGTTTTTT.

The chain recombines TRBV4-3 with TRBJ2-2; D is possibly TRBD1 (7 bases). The CDR3 extends over 15 amino acids. The ends were cut back, 4 bases at V and 1 base at J, with 10 bases in the middle. Germline CDR1 LGHNA, CDR2 YSLEER. In DNA, the CDR3 is TGCGCCAGCAGCCCAGGGGGGCTGAACACCGGGGAGCTGTTTTTT. Amino acids: CASSPGGLNTGELFF.

This rearrangement joins TRBV27 to TRBJ2-7; 7 bases align to TRBD2. J was trimmed by 1 base and V by 3 bases; bases with no gene match: 3. This CDR3 contains 14 residues. Germline CDR1 and CDR2: MNHEY and SMNVEV (reference sequence). The CDR3 nucleotides read TGTGCCAGCAGTTTGGGAGGGATATCCTACGAGCAGTACTTC. This codes for CASSLGGISYEQYF.

This chain joins TRBV2 and TRBJ1-5; D remains ambiguous. The CDR3 runs to 14 residues. The germline gives CDR1 SNHLY, CDR2 FYNNEI. With 3 bases removed from V and 4 bases from J, the gap between germline ends came to 10 bases. The CDR3 nucleotides are TGTGCCAGCAGTGACCGGGCCGAAAATCAGCCCCAGCATTTT. Translated: CASSDRAENQPQHF.

The chain links TRBV10-3 to TRBJ1-1, with 8 bases fitting TRBD1. CDR3 length: 13 amino acids. The germline CDR1 and CDR2 sequences are ENHRY and SYGVKD. The V gene end was trimmed by 11 bases and the J gene end by 1 base; junction bases not matched to a gene: 6. The CDR3: CALRQGKNTEAFF. As DNA, the CDR3 is TGTGCCCTGAGACAGGGGAAGAACACTGAAGCTTTCTTT.

The rearrangement links TRBV9 to TRBJ2-2, with 7 nucleotides matching TRBD1. This CDR3 spans 15 amino acids. J gave up 5 bases and V 7 bases, and 11 bases lay outside the gene matches. Germline assignment: CDR1 SGDLS and CDR2 YYNGEE. In DNA, the CDR3 is TGTGCCAGCGGTAGGGGGCAGGTAGGGACCGGGGAGCTGTTTTTT. Protein product: CASGRGQVGTGELFF.

This rearrangement joins TRBV27 to TRBJ2-2, with 12 bases matching TRBD2. The junction had 4 bases not matched to a gene; V was cut back by 4 bases and J by 4 bases. The CDR3 has 16 amino acids. CDR1 is MNHEY, CDR2 SMNVEV, per germline (reference sequence). The CDR3 here is CASSYLAGGPTGELFF. The DNA of the CDR3 is TGTGCCAGCAGTTATCTAGCGGGAGGGCCCACCGGGGAGCTGTTTTTT.

This clone was recorded only once. This chain joins TRBV10-3 and TRBJ1-2; D is perhaps TRBD1 (5 bases). Germline V gene data show CDR1 as ENHRY and CDR2 as SYGVKD. Trimming took off 4 bases at V and 0 bases at J, with 24 bases between the two ends. This CDR3 comprises 19 residues. The CDR3 coding sequence is TGTGCCATCAGTGTATCCCAAGGGAAGGGGACTCGGGCTAACTATGGCTACACCTTC. Amino acid sequence: CAISVSQGKGTRANYGYTF.

This clone was observed a single time. CDR3 nucleotides: TGCGCCAGCAGCCAAGGCCGCGGTCAGAAGAGCTCCTACGAGCAGTACTTC. It is translated as CASSQGRGQKSSYEQYF. The chain links TRBV4-1 to TRBJ2-7; D remains ambiguous. The germline V gene encodes CDR1 MGHRA and CDR2 YSYEKL. CDR3 size: 17 residues. The V and J ends lost 1 base and 0 bases respectively, with 16 bases between them.

V usage is TRBV7-6 and J usage is TRBJ2-1; tentatively, D is TRBD2 (7 bases). V gave up 3 bases and J gave up 7 bases, with 13 bases separating them. The length of the CDR3 is 14 residues. CDR1 and CDR2 (germline): SGHVS, FNYEAQ. The CDR3 loop reads CASSFGGGGNEQFF. DNA for the CDR3: TGTGCCAGCAGCTTTGGGGGAGGGGGAAATGAGCAGTTCTTC.

This clone is a singleton in its sample. The J gene is TRBJ1-1, the V gene TRBV7-3; D gene ambiguous. Between the trimmed V and J ends, which lost 1 base and 0 bases, there was a span of 3 bases. This CDR3 comprises 13 residues. CDR1 is SGHTA, CDR2 FQGTGA, per germline. The CDR3 nucleotides read TGTGCCAGCAGCTTAAGCTTGAACACTGAAGCTTTCTTT. Translation gives CASSLSLNTEAFF.

The chain has TRBV30 and TRBJ1-2; perhaps TRBD1 as D (5 bases). V dropped 0 bases and J dropped 8 bases, with 22 bases sitting between them. This CDR3 has 16 amino acids. Germline loops: CDR1 GTSNPN, CDR2 SVGIG (reference sequence). The DNA of the CDR3 is TGTGCCTGGAGTGTACCCCCGGGACGGCTACTATGGGGCTACACCTTC. Amino acids: CAWSVPPGRLLWGYTF.

The CDR3 loop is CASSEEGTSPLHF. The CDR3 DNA reads TGTGCCAGCAGTGAGGAGGGGACCTCACCCCTCCACTTT. The chain carries TRBV2 and TRBJ1-6; D possibly corresponds to TRBD1 (5 bases). Germline loops: CDR1 SNHLY, CDR2 FYNNEI. The germline V and J ends were trimmed by 3 bases and 10 bases, with 10 bases remaining between them. CDR3 length equals 13 residues.

This rearrangement joins TRBV29-1 to TRBJ2-1; the D is unclear. Germline-derived CDR1 and CDR2 are SQVTM and ANQGSEA. V shed 7 bases and J shed 5 bases, with 12 bases lying between them. This CDR3 is built from 12 residues. The CDR3 region has the DNA TGCAGCGCCCGGCCTTTCGACAATGAGCAGTTCTTC. Amino acid sequence: CSARPFDNEQFF.

The chain employs TRBV27 and TRBJ1-5, with 7 bases identical to TRBD1. The length of the CDR3 is 13 residues. V was clipped by 6 bases and J by 5 bases; unmatched bases: 4. Germline CDR1 reads MNHEY; CDR2 reads SMNVEV (reference sequence). The CDR3 spells CASSRDSDQPQHF. Written as DNA, the CDR3 is TGTGCCAGCAGCCGGGACAGCGATCAGCCCCAGCATTTT.

V and J are TRBV28 and TRBJ2-3; perhaps TRBD1 as D (6 bases). Germline V lookup: CDR1 MDHEN, CDR2 SYDVKM. The CDR3 extends over 14 amino acids. The V and J ends lost 7 bases and 1 base respectively, with 12 bases between them. The CDR3 nucleotides read TGTGCCAGCAAAGGGGGTTACCGCACAGATACGCAGTATTTT. This encodes CASKGGYRTDTQYF.

V gene TRBV6-5 combines with J gene TRBJ1-2; D unresolved. Germline V lookup: CDR1 MNHEY, CDR2 SVGAGI. CDR3 length equals 12 residues. Trimming removed 6 bases at V and 6 bases at J, with 11 bases between. This CDR3 reads CASRMQGHGYTF. CDR3 nucleotide sequence: TGTGCCAGCAGGATGCAAGGGCATGGCTACACCTTC.